The clone carrying this T cell receptor (beta chain) has only a few counts. Its antigen is unidentified. Collection of lesional scalp punch biopsies and peripheral blood was performed in alopecia areata patients. Extraction of RNA preceded its reverse transcription into cDNA, which served as the sequencing template. Here immunoSEQ multiplex PCR was the method, and the copy in TCRdb shows in-frame clones only, minus some. The sample has about 12,000 clones, about 61% seen once. The data stem from a study of CD8+ T cells in alopecia areata. General study findings and limits: Relative to mice, TCR sharing across patients was less clear, a difference possibly HLA-related.

Deletions cut 1 base from V and 2 bases from J, with 5 bases between. This CDR3 has 13 amino acids. CDR1 and CDR2 (germline): SEHNR, FQNEAQ (reference sequence). The rearrangement uses TRBV7-9 and TRBJ2-5; no definite D call. The specimen was skin. The TCR was taken from a human donor with alopecia areata. The CDR3 reads CASSLDPQETQYF. The CDR3 DNA is TGTGCCAGCAGCTTAGACCCGCAAGAGACCCAGTACTTC.